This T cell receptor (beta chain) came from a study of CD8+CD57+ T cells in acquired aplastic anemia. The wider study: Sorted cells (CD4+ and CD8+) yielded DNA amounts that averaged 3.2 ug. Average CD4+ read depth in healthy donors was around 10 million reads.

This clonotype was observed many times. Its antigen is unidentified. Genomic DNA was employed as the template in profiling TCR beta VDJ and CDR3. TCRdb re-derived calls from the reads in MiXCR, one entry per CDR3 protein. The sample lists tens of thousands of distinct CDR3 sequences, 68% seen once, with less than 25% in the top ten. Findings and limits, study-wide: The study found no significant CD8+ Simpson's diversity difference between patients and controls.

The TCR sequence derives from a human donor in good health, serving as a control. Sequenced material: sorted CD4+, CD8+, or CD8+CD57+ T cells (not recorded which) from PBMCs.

The DNA of the CDR3 is TGTGCCAGCAACCGGGACAGGGGAAACAATGAGCAGTTCTTC. It codes for CASNRDRGNNEQFF. This chain connects TRBV12-3 or TRBV12-4 to TRBJ2-1; 10 positions agree with TRBD1. The V and J ends lost 7 bases and 5 bases, in that order; junction bases with no gene match: 5. The CDR3 spans 14 residues.